The sequence of this T cell receptor beta chain was determined in a study of T-cell reconstitution after alpha-beta-depleted transplantation in children listed by TCRdb under 2016. About the study as a whole: The study quantitatively tracked T-cell immune reconstitution after TCRalphabeta/CD19-depleted allogeneic hematopoietic cell transplantation in children using TCR repertoire profiling. The paper's findings and limits, for the study overall: In some patients, the high TCRbeta diversity seen at day 60 was put down to recipient T cells and intrathymic progenitors that had survived conditioning. The apparently early alphabetaT-cell count recovery about two months after transplant was reportedly dependent on only several hundred rapidly expanded clones derived from non-depleted graft cells. Over the following months the frequencies of hyperexpanded clones went down, and after one year T-cell counts and TCRbeta diversity were mostly credited to newly produced T cells.

The method behind the library was PCR. Instrument on record: Illumina HiSeq 2500. TCR libraries were prepared with molecular barcoding, using unique molecular identifiers to normalize TCRbeta repertoire quantification. The raw public reads went through TCRdb reprocessing: fastp at Q25, MiXCR clone calling, in-frame beta chains kept. A single entry per CDR3 protein holds the most common genes and DNA from its merged rows. In this sample the table shows about 290,000 distinct CDR3 sequences, around a tenth of which occur a single time. The ten biggest clones cover approximately 7.6% of the sample. Spanning cysteine to phenylalanine, the CDR3 consists of 13 amino acids. The sequence is cut down to CDR3 DNA, 39 bases in frame from base 1. V is cut back by 6 bases and J by 7 bases, with 4 bases in the junction unmatched. This clonotype was counted between two and nine times. Its antigen is unknown. No base-level quality is on record; no much larger clone is a single base apart.

The treatment or condition label here, explained by the study, means: allogeneic hematopoietic cell transplantation with graft depleted of TCRalphabeta T cells and CD19 B cells. Transplant recipients were children who received TCRalphabeta/CD19-depleted allogeneic hematopoietic cell grafts. The sample in question was PBMCs, obtained before TCRalphabeta/CD19-depleted stem cell transplant. The receptor's source is a boy under two years old with acute myeloid leukemia, due to receive a stem cell transplant. The chain was built from TRBV12-3 or TRBV12-4 and TRBJ2-4; 9 bases in the middle match TRBD2. The CDR3 amino acid sequence is: CASSWREGNIQYF. The DNA is TGTGCCAGCAGCTGGCGGGAGGGGAACATTCAGTACTTC.